This is a list of T cell receptor beta chains from one sample in a study of graft-versus-host responses after intestinal transplantation. Measured with immunoSEQ multiplex PCR; TCRdb has only the in-frame clones, and not every one. The sample holds about 39,000 clones, around 92% seen once. This specimen was PBMCs, taken roughly 270 days after transplant. Receptors were obtained from a human patient who received an intestinal transplant, so some T cells may come from the graft donor. CDR3s include the opening cysteine and the closing phenylalanine or tryptophan. The D gene is left open where the match is weak. Size is stated for part of the rows, as once, few or many counts, or as a class when the clone is expanded.

TRBV9	15	.	.	TRBJ1-1	CASSLGPSRNTEAFF	TGTGCCAGCAGCTTAGGCCCTTCCAGGAACACTGAAGCTTTCTTT
TRBV19	11	.	.	TRBJ1-1	CATQLGTEAFF	TGTGCCACCCAGCTGGGTACTGAAGCTTTCTTT
TRBV27	14	.	.	TRBJ1-6	CASTFSGILSPLHF	TGTGCCAGCACTTTTTCAGGGATCCTCTCACCCCTCCACTTT
TRBV4-1	15	.	.	TRBJ1-5	CASSRGTGGNQPQHF	TGCGCCAGCAGCCGAGGGACGGGGGGCAATCAGCCCCAGCATTTT
TRBV4-1	16	.	.	TRBJ1-6	CASSQVLSSYNSPLHF	TGCGCCAGCAGCCAAGTGTTGAGCTCCTATAATTCACCCCTCCACTTT
TRBV27	13	.	.	TRBJ1-3	CASSPGTLNTIYF	TGTGCCAGCAGTCCGGGGACCTTAAACACCATATATTTT
TRBV7-6	14	.	.	TRBJ2-2	CASTYLGGQGELFF	TGTGCCAGCACCTACCTGGGGGGCCAGGGGGAGCTGTTTTTT
TRBV10-3	13	.	.	TRBJ2-5	CAISEVDRQTQYF	TGTGCCATCAGTGAAGTGGACAGACAGACCCAGTACTTC
TRBV6-1	11	TRBD1	.	TRBJ1-1	CATGQGTEAFF	TGTGCCACAGGACAGGGCACTGAAGCTTTCTTT
TRBV5-6	16	TRBD2	.	TRBJ2-1	CASSFLGGGALNEQFF	TGTGCCAGCAGCTTTTTGGGCGGGGGGGCCCTCAATGAGCAGTTCTTC
TRBV7-9	12	.	.	TRBJ1-1	CASSPPAAEAFF	TGTGCCAGCAGCCCTCCGGCGGCTGAAGCTTTCTTT
TRBV5-5	16	.	.	TRBJ1-4	CASSSAPGGRNEKLFF	TGTGCCAGCAGCTCCGCCCCTGGGGGACGGAATGAAAAACTGTTTTTT
TRBV6-5	14	.	few	TRBJ2-1	CASSYSRVYNEQFF	TGTGCCAGCAGTTACTCGAGAGTTTACAATGAGCAGTTCTTC
TRBV6-5	14	TRBD2	.	TRBJ2-1	CASREAGGLNEQFF	TGTGCCAGCAGGGAAGCGGGGGGCCTCAATGAGCAGTTCTTC
TRBV5-4	12	.	.	TRBJ2-3	CASSLVTDTQYF	TGTGCCAGCAGCTTGGTAACAGATACGCAGTATTTT
TRBV5-1	14	.	.	TRBJ1-6	CASTLGPVNSPLHF	TGCGCCAGCACCCTAGGCCCCGTGAATTCACCCCTCCACTTT
TRBV5-8	15	TRBD1	.	TRBJ2-7	CASSPGTGGLYEQYF	TGTGCCAGCAGCCCCGGGACAGGGGGCTTGTACGAGCAGTACTTC
TRBV5-4	16	TRBD2	few	TRBJ2-3	CASSQDGTSGGDTQYF	TGTGCCAGCAGCCAAGATGGGACTAGCGGGGGGGATACGCAGTATTTT
TRBV27	15	.	.	TRBJ2-7	CASSLSLTTTYEQYF	TGTGCCAGCAGTTTAAGTTTGACAACCACCTACGAGCAGTACTTC
TRBV10-1	15	TRBD2	.	TRBJ2-1	CASSDRAGSYNEQFF	TGCGCCAGCAGTGACCGAGCGGGGTCCTACAATGAGCAGTTCTTC
TRBV9	14	.	.	TRBJ1-4	CASSVGQGNEKLFF	TGTGCCAGCAGCGTAGGTCAGGGGAATGAAAAACTGTTTTTT
TRBV10-2	14	.	.	TRBJ2-7	CASGLLTPPNEQYF	TGCGCCAGCGGGCTACTGACACCCCCCAACGAGCAGTACTTC
TRBV27	13	.	.	TRBJ1-5	CASSSSRAQPQHF	TGTGCCAGCAGTTCAAGCAGGGCTCAGCCCCAGCATTTT
TRBV14	14	.	.	TRBJ1-2	CASSHGPPAYGYTF	TGTGCCAGCAGCCATGGGCCGCCGGCCTATGGCTACACCTTC
TRBV7-8	13	.	.	TRBJ2-7	CASSFAPAWEQYF	TGTGCCAGCAGCTTCGCCCCGGCCTGGGAGCAGTACTTC
TRBV5-6	13	.	.	TRBJ2-1	CASSYPSRDEQFF	TGTGCCAGCAGCTACCCAAGTAGAGATGAGCAGTTCTTC
TRBV5-1	13	TRBD2	.	TRBJ2-1	CASRSGLNNEQFF	TGCGCCAGCAGGTCGGGACTAAACAATGAGCAGTTCTTC
TRBV7-8	14	.	.	TRBJ1-4	CASSPPGHNEKLFF	TGTGCCAGCAGCCCTCCGGGACACAATGAAAAACTGTTTTTT
TRBV5-1	12	.	.	TRBJ2-5	CASREARETQYF	TGCGCCAGCAGAGAGGCGCGGGAGACCCAGTACTTC